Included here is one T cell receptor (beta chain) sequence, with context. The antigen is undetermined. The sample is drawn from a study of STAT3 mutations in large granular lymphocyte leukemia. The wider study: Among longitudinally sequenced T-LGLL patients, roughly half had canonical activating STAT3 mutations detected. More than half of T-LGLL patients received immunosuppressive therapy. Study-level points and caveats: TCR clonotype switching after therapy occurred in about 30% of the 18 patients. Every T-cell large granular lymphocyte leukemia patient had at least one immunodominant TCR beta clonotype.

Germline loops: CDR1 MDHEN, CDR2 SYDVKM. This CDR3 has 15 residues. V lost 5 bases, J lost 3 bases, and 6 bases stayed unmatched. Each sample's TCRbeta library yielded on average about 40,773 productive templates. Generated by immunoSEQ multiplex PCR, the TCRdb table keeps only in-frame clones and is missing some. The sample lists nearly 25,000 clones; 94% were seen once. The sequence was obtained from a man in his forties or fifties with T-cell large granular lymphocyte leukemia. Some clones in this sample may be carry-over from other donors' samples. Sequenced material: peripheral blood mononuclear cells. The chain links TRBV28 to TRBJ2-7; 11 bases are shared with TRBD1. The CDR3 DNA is TGTGCCAGCAGTCCGGACAGGGGGCATGGCTACGAGCAGTACTTC. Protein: CASSPDRGHGYEQYF.